The T cell receptor (beta chain) described here comes from a study of T cell repertoires in cytomegalovirus infection (dated by TCRdb to the late 2010s). In the study overall: Donor HLA type was relevant to the analysis, as public TCR beta signatures indicated carriage of CMV infection together with the matching HLA type. The study at large found these results: The ex vivo response was dominated by HLA-C-restricted CMV-specific TCR beta clonotypes, which also provided the single most frequent clonotype in two of eight donors. Cumulative frequency of public TCR beta family members discriminated carriers of CMV infection plus the relevant HLA type in this cohort and an independent approximately 370-donor cohort.

V and J are truncated by 6 bases and 0 bases respectively, leaving an intervening sequence of 12 bases. The germline V gene (reference sequence) specifies WNHNN as CDR1 and SYGVQD as CDR2. The CDR3 sequence holds 15 residues, the cysteine and phenylalanine included. Only CDR3 DNA remains: 45 bases, in frame from the first base. This clonotype was counted a few times. Its specific antigen is unknown. The input lacks base qualities; no much larger clone sits a single base away. The sequencing machine was an Illumina HiSeq 1500. TCRdb reanalyzed the raw reads on its own, using fastp at Q25 for trimming and MiXCR for clone calling, and kept in-frame beta chains. Each record represents a unique CDR3 protein, reported with the most common genes and DNA among its rows. A total of 250,000 to 350,000 distinct CDR3 sequences appear in this sample, over 20% of them only once. About 15% of the sample belongs to the ten largest clones.

This receptor was taken from a human donor in good health (CMV status not recorded). Some clones in this sample may be carry-over from other donors' samples. The V gene is TRBV10-1 and the J gene is TRBJ2-1; TRBD2 is perhaps the D gene, given 7 matching bases. The sequenced sample consisted of PBMCs. The sequenced DNA: TGCGCCAGCAGCCGCGGGGGCCTCTCCTACAATGAGCAGTTCTTC. Its product reads: CASSRGGLSYNEQFF.